Following are 14 T cell receptor beta chains from one sample sequenced in a study of CD8+CD57+ T cells in acquired aplastic anemia. Profiling of TCR beta VDJ combinations and CDR3 sequences used genomic DNA as template. TCRdb independently ran MiXCR on the reads; one entry per CDR3 protein. The sample includes about 200,000 distinct CDR3 sequences, 55% to 65% seen only once; the top ten take under 60%. Those patients picked for sequencing had displayed CD8+CD57+ cell expansion on flow cytometry. The specimen sequenced was sorted CD4+, CD8+, or CD8+CD57+ T cells (not recorded which) from PBMCs. These receptors were obtained from a human donor with aplastic anemia.

This chain joins TRBV7-9 and TRBJ2-5; D may be TRBD1 (6 bases). This CDR3 contains 14 residues. Germline CDR1 and CDR2: SEHNR and FQNEAQ (reference sequence). V gave up 6 bases and J gave up 5 bases, with 16 bases separating them. The CDR3 loop is CASRDTGSGETQYF. CDR3 nucleotide sequence: TGTGCCAGCAGGGACACAGGGTCCGGGGAGACCCAGTACTTC.

This clonotype was picked up many times. CDR3: CSVRRASGDTDTQYF. CDR3 DNA: TGCAGCGTCAGACGGGCTAGCGGGGATACAGATACGCAGTATTTT. The chain is built from TRBV29-1 and TRBJ2-3; 9 positions match TRBD2. The CDR3 length is 15 residues. The V segment lost 6 bases and the J segment 3 bases; nucleotides outside the gene matches: 10. Germline-derived CDR1 and CDR2 are SQVTM and ANQGSEA.

The rearrangement joins TRBV24-1 to TRBJ1-1; 7 nucleotides align to TRBD1. This CDR3 spans 13 amino acids. Trimming removed 5 bases from V and 8 bases from J; junction bases left unmatched: 7. Germline V CDR1 and CDR2: KGHDR, SFDVKD. The CDR3 DNA reads as TGTGCCACCAGTGGTCTTCCGGGACAGGAAGCTTTCTTT. Encoded protein: CATSGLPGQEAFF.

The DNA of the CDR3 is TGTGCCAGCGGAGGCGGTCTGAAGACCCAGTACTTC. Its protein is CASGGGLKTQYF. The chain recombines TRBV11-3 with TRBJ2-5; tentatively, D is TRBD2 (5 bases). Trimming shortened V by 8 bases and J by 6 bases, and 13 bases separated the two germline ends. This CDR3 spans 12 amino acids. Germline V lookup: CDR1 SGHNT, CDR2 YENEEA. Looking up the rest from reference TRBV11-3 and TRBJ2-5 gives the full variable domain: EAGVVQSPRYKIIEKKQPVAFWCNPISGHNTLYWYLQNLGQGPELLIRYENEEAVDDSQLPKDRFSAERLKGVDSTLKIQPAELGDSAVYLCASGGGLKTQYFGPGTRLLVL.

This chain joins TRBV28 and TRBJ2-7; 7 bases agree with TRBD2. V lost 6 bases and J lost 0; bases outside the gene matches: 8. CDR3 length equals 15 residues. CDR1 is MDHEN and CDR2 is SYDVKM in the germline V gene. CDR3 residues: CASRPSGALSYEQYF. CDR3 DNA sequence: TGTGCCAGCAGGCCCAGCGGGGCTCTCTCCTACGAGCAGTACTTC.

A few counts support this clonotype. The V gene is TRBV19, the J gene TRBJ2-7; TRBD2 matches at 8 bases. In germline, CDR1 is LNHDA, CDR2 SQIVND (reference sequence). CDR3 length equals 14 residues. V trimming: 10 bases; J trimming: 6 bases; junction bases outside the gene matches: 14. CDR3 region: CATSAQQGLGEQYF. The CDR3 DNA is TGTGCCACCTCCGCTCAACAGGGACTAGGCGAGCAGTACTTC.

This chain joins TRBV7-9 and TRBJ2-3; D gene ambiguous. V was shortened by 3 bases and J by 5 bases, with 6 bases between the two germline ends. Germline assignment: CDR1 SEHNR and CDR2 FQNEAQ (reference sequence). The CDR3 consists of 12 residues. The CDR3 region is CASSFKLDTQYF. In DNA, the CDR3 is TGTGCCAGCAGCTTCAAGTTAGATACGCAGTATTTT.

The chain joins TRBV19 to TRBJ2-1; D not certain. The CDR3 length is 12 residues. Per germline, CDR1 LNHDA and CDR2 SQIVND (reference sequence). Trimming took 5 bases from V and 6 from J, leaving 8 bases between them. DNA for the CDR3: TGTGCCAGTAGTGCCCCAGGCAATGAGCAGTTCTTC. The encoded protein is CASSAPGNEQFF.

This clonotype was detected a few times. The J gene is TRBJ2-7, the V gene TRBV4-3; D is unresolved. The CDR3 has 15 residues. V was shortened by 1 base and J by 0 bases, with 10 bases between the two germline ends. The germline gives CDR1 LGHNA, CDR2 YSLEER. The CDR3 DNA is TGCGCCAGCAGCCAAGTTTGGGAAAGCTCCTACGAGCAGTACTTC. This encodes CASSQVWESSYEQYF.

Note on this clonotype: Germline is not matched at one junction end, which may reflect a read error. The J gene is TRBJ1-5, the V gene TRBV19; 9 bases agree with TRBD1. The CDR3 is 18 amino acids. Germline CDR1 and CDR2: LNHDA and SQIVND (reference sequence). The DNA of the CDR3 is TGCGCCAGTAGTAGGGACAGGGTGGGGGCGCGTGGCAATCAGCCCCAGCATTTT. Its protein is CASSRDRVGARGNQPQHF.

This chain connects TRBV25-1 to TRBJ2-7; 10 positions agree with TRBD1. Germline loops: CDR1 MGHDK, CDR2 SYGVNS. With V trimmed by 4 bases and J by 4 bases, 13 bases remained unmatched. This CDR3 spans 17 amino acids. CDR3 region: CASSGTSLGQGYYEQYF. DNA for the CDR3: TGTGCCAGCAGTGGAACCTCTTTGGGACAGGGGTATTACGAGCAGTACTTC.

This clonotype was detected ten times or more. The CDR3: CAWNEGALEQYF. CDR3 coding DNA: TGTGCCTGGAACGAGGGGGCCCTCGAGCAGTACTTC. V usage is TRBV30 and J usage is TRBJ2-7; 7 nucleotides align to TRBD1. CDR3 length: 12 amino acids. The germline gives CDR1 GTSNPN, CDR2 SVGIG (reference sequence). The V gene end was trimmed by 4 bases and the J gene end by 6 bases; junction bases not matched to a gene: 6.

J is TRBJ2-2 and V is TRBV24-1, with a possible D match to TRBD2 (6 bases). This CDR3 region has 16 residues. V was cut by 1 base and J by 6 bases, with 14 bases left in between. Germline lookup yields CDR1 KGHDR and CDR2 SFDVKD. In DNA form, the CDR3 reads TGTGCCACCAGTGATTTTACTTCGTCGGGGGCCGGGGAGCTGTTTTTT. Protein: CATSDFTSSGAGELFF.

The V gene is TRBV5-1, the J gene TRBJ2-7; 10 bases are shared with TRBD1. V trimming: 5 bases; J trimming: 2 bases; junction bases outside the gene matches: 10. This CDR3 is built from 16 residues. Germline CDR1 and CDR2: SGHRS and YFSETQ. CDR3 region: CASRRMGTGDAYEQYF. CDR3 nucleotide sequence: TGCGCCAGCAGGCGAATGGGGACAGGGGACGCCTACGAGCAGTACTTC. Together with reference TRBV5-1 and TRBJ2-7, the CDR3 gives the full variable domain: KAGVTQTPRYLIKTRGQQVTLSCSPISGHRSVSWYQQTPGQGLQFLFEYFSETQRNKGNFPGRFSGRQFSNSRSEMNVSTLELGDSALYLCASRRMGTGDAYEQYFGPGTRLTVT.